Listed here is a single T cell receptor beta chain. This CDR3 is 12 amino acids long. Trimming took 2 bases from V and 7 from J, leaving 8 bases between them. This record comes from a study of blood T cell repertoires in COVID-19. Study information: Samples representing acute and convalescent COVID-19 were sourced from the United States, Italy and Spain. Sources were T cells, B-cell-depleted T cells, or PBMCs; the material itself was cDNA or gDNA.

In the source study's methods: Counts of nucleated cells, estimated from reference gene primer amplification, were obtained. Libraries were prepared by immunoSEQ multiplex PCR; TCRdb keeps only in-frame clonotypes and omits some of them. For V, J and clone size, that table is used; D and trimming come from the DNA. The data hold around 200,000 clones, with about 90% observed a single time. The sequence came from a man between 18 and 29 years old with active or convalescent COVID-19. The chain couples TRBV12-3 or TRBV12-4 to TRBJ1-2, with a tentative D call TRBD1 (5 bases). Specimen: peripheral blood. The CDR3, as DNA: TGTGCCAGCAGTTTAAGGGGAGGTGGCTACACCTTC. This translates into CASSLRGGGYTF.